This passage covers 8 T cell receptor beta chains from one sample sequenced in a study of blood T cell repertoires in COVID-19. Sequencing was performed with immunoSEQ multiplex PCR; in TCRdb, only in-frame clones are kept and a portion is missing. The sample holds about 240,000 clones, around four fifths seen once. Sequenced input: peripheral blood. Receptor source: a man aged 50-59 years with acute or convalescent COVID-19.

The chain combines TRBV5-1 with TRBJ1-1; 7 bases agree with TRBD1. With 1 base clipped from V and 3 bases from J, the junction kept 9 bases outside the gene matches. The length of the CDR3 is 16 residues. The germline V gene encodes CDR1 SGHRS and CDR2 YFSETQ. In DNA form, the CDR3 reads TGCGCCAGCAGCTTGAAAGGGCAGGGGGGTTACACTGAAGCTTTCTTT. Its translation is CASSLKGQGGYTEAFF.

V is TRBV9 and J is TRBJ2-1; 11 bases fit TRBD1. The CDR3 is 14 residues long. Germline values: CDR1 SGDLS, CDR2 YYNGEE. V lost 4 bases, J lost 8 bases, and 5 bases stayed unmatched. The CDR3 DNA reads TGTGCCAGCAGCCCAGGGACAGGGGGATATGAGCAGTTCTTC. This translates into CASSPGTGGYEQFF.

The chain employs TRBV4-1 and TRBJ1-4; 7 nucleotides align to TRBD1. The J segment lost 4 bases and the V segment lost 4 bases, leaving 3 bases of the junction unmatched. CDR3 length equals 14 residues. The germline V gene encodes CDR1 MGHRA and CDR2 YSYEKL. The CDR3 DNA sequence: TGCGCCAGCAGCCCTCGGGACAGTAATGAAAAACTGTTTTTT. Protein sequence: CASSPRDSNEKLFF.

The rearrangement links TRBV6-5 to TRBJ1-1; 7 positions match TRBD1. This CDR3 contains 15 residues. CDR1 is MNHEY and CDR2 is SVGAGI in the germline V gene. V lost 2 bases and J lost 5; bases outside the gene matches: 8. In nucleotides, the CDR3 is TGTGCCAGCAGTTACGAAGCAGGGGGGAGGACTGAAGCTTTCTTT. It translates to CASSYEAGGRTEAFF.

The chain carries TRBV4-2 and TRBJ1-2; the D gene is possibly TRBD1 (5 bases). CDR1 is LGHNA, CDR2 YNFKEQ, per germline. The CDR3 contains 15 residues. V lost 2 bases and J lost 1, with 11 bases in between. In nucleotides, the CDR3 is TGTGCCAGCAGCCAACAAGCCCAGGGTAACTATGGCTACACCTTC. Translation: CASSQQAQGNYGYTF.

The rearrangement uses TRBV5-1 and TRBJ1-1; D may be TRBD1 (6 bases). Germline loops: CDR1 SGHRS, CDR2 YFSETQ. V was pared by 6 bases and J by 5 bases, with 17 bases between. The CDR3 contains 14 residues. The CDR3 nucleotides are TGCGCCAGCACAGCACAGGGAGGGAGAACTGAAGCTTTCTTT. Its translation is CASTAQGGRTEAFF.

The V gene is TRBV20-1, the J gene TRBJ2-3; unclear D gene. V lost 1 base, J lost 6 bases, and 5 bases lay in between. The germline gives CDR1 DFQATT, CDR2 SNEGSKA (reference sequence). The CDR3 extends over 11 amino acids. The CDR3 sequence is CSARVSDTQYF. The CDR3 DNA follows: TGCAGTGCTAGAGTCTCGGATACGCAGTATTTT.

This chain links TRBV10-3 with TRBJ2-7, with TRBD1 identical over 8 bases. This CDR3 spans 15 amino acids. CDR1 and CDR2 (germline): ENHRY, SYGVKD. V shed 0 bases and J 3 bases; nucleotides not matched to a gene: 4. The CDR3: CAISESQGAGYEQYF. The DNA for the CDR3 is TGTGCCATCAGTGAGTCCCAGGGGGCAGGCTACGAGCAGTACTTC.